These 14 T cell receptor beta chains were all obtained from the same sample, sequenced in a study of cytomegalovirus exposure and HLA in healthy donors. PCR used 60 Vbeta primers and 13 Jbeta primers. Assay: immunoSEQ multiplex PCR; the TCRdb copy retains only in-frame clones and omits some. The data show approximately 160,000 clones, approximately 70% seen once. The source material was PBMCs. Receptors were obtained from a man between 18 and 35 years old in good health and CMV-seropositive.

This clone appeared once. V usage is TRBV18 and J usage is TRBJ2-2, with a tentative D call TRBD1 (6 bases). V was pared by 1 base and J by 5 bases, with 11 bases between. In germline, CDR1 is KGHSH, CDR2 LQKENI. The CDR3 covers 15 residues. CDR3 sequence: CASSPLQGGTGELFF. DNA of the CDR3: TGTGCCAGCTCACCACTACAGGGTGGGACCGGGGAGCTGTTTTTT.

J is TRBJ1-3 and V is TRBV29-1, with unresolved D. This CDR3 region has 13 residues. Between the trimmed V and J ends, which lost 4 bases and 0 bases, there was a span of 7 bases. Per germline, CDR1 SQVTM and CDR2 ANQGSEA. CDR3 bases: TGCAGCGTTGTAGTTAACTCTGGAAACACCATATATTTT. This sequence encodes CSVVVNSGNTIYF.

J is TRBJ2-2 and V is TRBV30; 12 bases are shared with TRBD2. Germline V CDR1 and CDR2: GTSNPN, SVGIG (reference sequence). V lost 3 bases, J lost 4 bases, and 0 bases stayed unmatched. There are 14 residues in the CDR3. CDR3 nucleotide sequence: TGTGCCTGGAGGACTAGCGGGGGCACCGGGGAGCTGTTTTTT. Its translation: CAWRTSGGTGELFF.

A few counts support this clone. V gene TRBV28 combines with J gene TRBJ1-1, with a tentative D call TRBD1 (6 bases). CDR1 and CDR2 from the germline V gene are MDHEN and SYDVKM. This CDR3 is 12 amino acids long. V shed 4 bases and J shed 8 bases, with 11 bases lying between them. In nucleotides, the CDR3 is TGTGCCAGCAGTTATCCGGGACAAGAAGCTTTCTTT. Translation gives CASSYPGQEAFF.

Written as DNA, the CDR3 is TGTGCCAGCAGCCCCCTGTCAGATACGCAGTATTTT. Its protein is CASSPLSDTQYF. The rearrangement links TRBV27 to TRBJ2-3; no clear D. CDR1 and CDR2 from the germline V gene are MNHEY and SMNVEV (reference sequence). The V end was cut by 6 bases, the J end by 4 bases, with 8 bases between. This CDR3 contains 12 residues.

CDR3 DNA: TGTGCCAGCAGCCAAGATAGCCAGGGGAACATTCAGTACTTC. It codes for CASSQDSQGNIQYF. The J gene is TRBJ2-4, the V gene TRBV4-2; D may be TRBD1 (6 bases). The CDR3 length is 14 residues. Trimming took 0 bases from V and 7 from J, leaving 10 bases between them. Germline V CDR1 and CDR2: LGHNA, YNFKEQ.

The gene calls are TRBV6-5 and TRBJ2-3, with 8 bases aligning to TRBD2. The CDR3 totals 14 residues. After removal of 8 bases from V and 0 bases from J, the junction contained 4 bases not matched to a gene. Germline-derived CDR1 and CDR2 are MNHEY and SVGAGI. CDR3: CASCPSGSTDTQYF. CDR3 in DNA: TGTGCCAGCTGCCCTAGCGGGAGCACAGATACGCAGTATTTT.

V is TRBV19 and J is TRBJ2-2; 10 bases align to TRBD1. In germline, CDR1 is LNHDA, CDR2 SQIVND (reference sequence). The CDR3 extends over 15 amino acids. J lost 8 bases, V lost 6 bases, and 9 bases had no gene match. DNA of the CDR3: TGTGCCAGTAGAGTGGGACAGGGGATTAGAGGGGAGCTGTTTTTT. This sequence encodes CASRVGQGIRGELFF.

This chain joins TRBV6-6 and TRBJ1-2, with 11 positions matching TRBD1. J was trimmed by 4 bases and V by 6 bases; bases with no gene match: 10. This CDR3 contains 16 residues. CDR1 is MNHNY, CDR2 SVGAGI, per germline (reference sequence). CDR3 sequence (DNA): TGTGCCAGCAGCCTCGGACAGGGGGCACCTTTCTATGGCTACACCTTC. This gives the protein CASSLGQGAPFYGYTF.

The V and J genes are TRBV2 and TRBJ2-5, with 9 positions matching TRBD2. CDR1 SNHLY and CDR2 FYNNEI come from the germline V gene. V was pared by 8 bases and J by 6 bases, with 7 bases of the junction left unmatched. The CDR3 totals 13 residues. The DNA for the CDR3 is TGTGCCAGCGGGCTAGCGGGATTGCAGACCCAGTACTTC. It yields the protein CASGLAGLQTQYF.

This clone was detected once. The rearrangement joins TRBV30 to TRBJ1-5; D may be TRBD1 (5 bases). The CDR3 loop spans 14 amino acids. The ends were cut back, 3 bases at V and 7 bases at J, with 16 bases in the middle. CDR1 is GTSNPN, CDR2 SVGIG, per germline (reference sequence). The CDR3 reads CAWRASQGLQPQHF. Here the CDR3 DNA reads TGTGCCTGGAGAGCCTCCCAGGGACTCCAGCCCCAGCATTTT.

CDR3: CASSIRAGGGYNEQFF. The CDR3 region has the DNA TGTGCCAGTAGTATAAGAGCAGGGGGAGGATACAATGAGCAGTTCTTC. This sequence joins TRBV19 and TRBJ2-1; D might be TRBD1 (7 bases). The ends were cut back, 2 bases at V and 4 bases at J, with 15 bases in the middle. In germline, CDR1 is LNHDA, CDR2 SQIVND (reference sequence). The CDR3 sequence is 16 residues long.

V and J are TRBV25-1 and TRBJ1-2; 7 bases fit TRBD1. CDR3 length: 15 residues. Trimming cost V 1 base and J 7 bases; bases outside gene matches: 9. Germline V gene lookup returns CDR1 MGHDK and CDR2 SYGVNS. The CDR3 sequence: CASSELAAGGSGYTF. The CDR3 nucleotides read TGTGCCAGCAGTGAATTAGCGGCAGGGGGATCTGGCTACACCTTC.

The V gene is TRBV15, the J gene TRBJ2-3, with TRBD2 matching over 7 bases. This CDR3 has 17 amino acids. Germline assignment: CDR1 LNHNV and CDR2 YYDKDF (reference sequence). Losses at the gene ends were 0 bases for V and 0 bases for J; bases not matched to a gene: 6. CDR3 residues: CATSRDRGGTSTDTQYF. DNA of the CDR3: TGTGCCACCAGCAGAGATCGGGGAGGGACTAGCACAGATACGCAGTATTTT.